This T cell receptor (beta chain) comes out of a study of identical twins. The V gene end was trimmed by 0 bases and the J gene end by 5 bases; junction bases not matched to a gene: 6. This CDR3 contains 15 residues. Germline V CDR1 and CDR2: LGHNA, YNFKEQ. This clonotype occurred a few times. A universal primer site arose from template switching, and cDNA bore unique molecular identifiers. MiXCR was run by TCRdb on the 5' RACE reads, yielding one entry per CDR3 protein. Counted here are fewer than 650,000 distinct CDR3 sequences, roughly 9.9% occurring once; the ten biggest clones make up 2.5% to 3.5%. This sample also appeared in a second study, on yellow fever vaccine responses in identical twins. This second study notes: The T cell response to vaccination in identical twins was reportedly partly convergent and partly personalized.

This receptor was taken from a woman between 18 and 30 years old in good health. V is TRBV4-2 and J is TRBJ2-5, with 7 bases aligning to TRBD2. What was sequenced was PBMCs. DNA for the CDR3: TGTGCCAGCAGCCAAGAAGGCGGGAGCGGGGAGACCCAGTACTTC. As protein: CASSQEGGSGETQYF.